A single sample is the source of the 21 T cell receptor beta chains below, sequenced in a study of shared clonotypes between healthy human individuals. The protocol was immunoSEQ multiplex PCR, while the TCRdb copy is restricted to in-frame clones and leaves out a portion. The sample consists of a few million clones, approximately 94% of them appearing once. Material: naive CD4+ T cells sorted from blood. As for subset: CD45RA+ positively selected. Receptor source: a man younger than 35 in good health.

Concerning this clone itself: In the same sample, other DNA sequences code for this CDR3. This chain links TRBV29-1 with TRBJ2-4, with D hard to call. This CDR3 has 14 amino acids. CDR1 and CDR2 from the germline V gene are SQVTM and ANQGSEA. Trimming took off 1 base at V and 1 base at J, with 8 bases between the two ends. The CDR3 nucleotides read TGCAGCGTTGAAGGACGTCTGGCCAAAAACATTCAGTACTTC. Translating gives CSVEGRLAKNIQYF.

The gene calls are TRBV28 and TRBJ1-1, with 7 bases identical to TRBD1. The ends lost 5 bases at V and 7 bases at J; junction bases unmatched: 4. CDR1 and CDR2 from the germline V gene are MDHEN and SYDVKM. The CDR3 contains 12 residues. CDR3 in amino acids: CASSPYRGEAFF. The CDR3 DNA sequence: TGTGCCAGCAGTCCCTACAGGGGTGAAGCTTTCTTT.

V usage is TRBV18 and J usage is TRBJ1-4, with TRBD1 as a possible D gene (5 bases). The CDR3 length is 13 residues. CDR1 and CDR2 (germline): KGHSH, LQKENI. V was clipped by 10 bases and J by 8 bases, with 17 bases between them. The CDR3 DNA reads as TGTGCCACCCAAGGGGCGGCCGGGGAAAAACTGTTTTTT. Amino acids: CATQGAAGEKLFF.

This clone came up once. V is TRBV4-1 and J is TRBJ1-2, with D possibly being TRBD1 (6 bases). Germline V gene data show CDR1 as MGHRA and CDR2 as YSYEKL. V dropped 1 base and J dropped 5 bases, with 14 bases sitting between them. This CDR3 has 15 residues. The CDR3 spells CASSQGMQGTYGYTF. The CDR3 DNA reads TGCGCCAGCAGCCAAGGTATGCAGGGGACTTATGGCTACACCTTC.

The chain recombines TRBV5-5 with TRBJ1-5; D gene uncertain. The germline V gene encodes CDR1 SGHKS and CDR2 YYEKEE (reference sequence). The germline V and J ends were trimmed by 4 bases and 2 bases, with 10 bases remaining between them. The CDR3 runs 14 residues. CDR3 nucleotides: TGTGCCAGCAGCCCTGAACTAGGCAATCAGCCCCAGCATTTT. It encodes CASSPELGNQPQHF.

The chain links TRBV30 to TRBJ2-5; D remains unclear. V lost 0 bases and J 9 bases, leaving 11 bases between the germline ends. This CDR3 is built from 12 residues. CDR1 is GTSNPN and CDR2 is SVGIG in the germline V gene (reference sequence). CDR3 DNA sequence: TGTGCCTGGAGTGTCGCCCCTAGAGCCCAGTACTTC. This codes for CAWSVAPRAQYF. Full variable domain (missing parts from reference TRBV30 and TRBJ2-5): SQTIHQWPATLVQPVGSPLSLECTVEGTSNPNLYWYRQAAGRGLQLLFYSVGIGQISSEVPQNLSASRPQDRQFILSSKKLLLSDSGFYLCAWSVAPRAQYFGPGTRLLVL.

The V call is TRBV27, the J call TRBJ1-1; 7 bases are a match to TRBD1. The CDR3 runs 14 residues. CDR1 is MNHEY and CDR2 is SMNVEV in the germline V gene (reference sequence). J lost 0 bases, V lost 6 bases, and 4 bases had no gene match. CDR3 bases: TGTGCCAGCAGGGCCGGGACAGTGAACACTGAAGCTTTCTTT. Translated, it gives CASRAGTVNTEAFF.

The J gene is TRBJ2-5, the V gene TRBV28; 9 nucleotides match TRBD1. The CDR3 consists of 15 residues. The V and J ends lost 5 bases and 4 bases, in that order; junction bases with no gene match: 8. In germline, CDR1 is MDHEN, CDR2 SYDVKM. As DNA, the CDR3 is TGTGCCAGCAGTGTAGGGGGACAGGGTCGAGAGACCCAGTACTTC. It encodes CASSVGGQGRETQYF.

V is TRBV25-1 and J is TRBJ2-6; D gene uncertain. This CDR3 has 13 residues. The V end was cut by 6 bases, the J end by 0 bases, with 3 bases between. CDR1 and CDR2 (germline): MGHDK, SYGVNS. The CDR3, as DNA: TGTGCCAGCAGGGACTCTGGGGCCAACGTCCTGACTTTC. It yields the protein CASRDSGANVLTF. The full variable domain, completed using reference TRBV25-1 and TRBJ2-6, is EADIYQTPRYLVIGTGKKITLECSQTMGHDKMYWYQQDPGMELHLIHYSYGVNSTEKGDLSSESTVSRIRTEHFPLTLESARPSHTSQYLCASRDSGANVLTFGAGSRLTVL.

V is TRBV28 and J is TRBJ2-7; tentative D call: TRBD2 (6 bases). The CDR3 sequence is 12 residues long. Germline V CDR1 and CDR2: MDHEN, SYDVKM. Trimming removed 6 bases at V and 3 bases at J, with 9 bases between. This chain's CDR3 is CASRGGYYEQYF. The CDR3 DNA is TGTGCCAGCAGGGGGGGATACTACGAGCAGTACTTC.

The count of this clone is one. The V gene is TRBV30, the J gene TRBJ2-7; 15 bases are shared with TRBD2. The CDR3 has 15 residues. Trimming cost V 3 bases and J 3 bases; bases outside gene matches: 3. Looked up from germline, CDR1 is GTSNPN and CDR2 is SVGIG (reference sequence). The CDR3 nucleotides read TGTGCCTGGAGGAGGACTAGCGGGGGGGACTACGAGCAGTACTTC. Translation: CAWRRTSGGDYEQYF.

This sequence joins TRBV2 and TRBJ2-2; the D gene is possibly TRBD2 (5 bases). The CDR3 totals 14 residues. V was trimmed by 6 bases and J by 4 bases, leaving 12 bases between them. Germline CDR1 SNHLY, CDR2 FYNNEI. The chain's CDR3 is CASRGSRGTGELFF. In DNA, the CDR3 is TGTGCCAGCAGGGGGAGCCGGGGCACCGGGGAGCTGTTTTTT.

A remark on this clone: Germline is not matched at one junction end, which may reflect a read error. The rearrangement uses TRBV7-9 and TRBJ2-2; the D gene could be TRBD1 or TRBD2 (6 bases each). Germline loops: CDR1 SEHNR, CDR2 FQNEAQ (reference sequence). CDR3 length: 15 amino acids. The DNA of the CDR3 is TGTGCCAGCAGATACCCGGGGGCGAACCCCGGGGAGCTGTTTTTT. Protein product: CASRYPGANPGELFF.

To note about this clone: The sample contains more than one DNA sequence encoding this CDR3. The V call is TRBV6-1, the J call TRBJ2-7; TRBD1 matches at 11 bases. Germline V gene data show CDR1 as MNHNS and CDR2 as SASEGT. The CDR3 extends over 14 amino acids. Trimming took 6 bases from V and 3 from J; bases not matched to a gene: 4. CDR3 sequence (DNA): TGTGCCAGCAGAAGGACAGGGGGCGTCTACGAGCAGTACTTC. Its translation is CASRRTGGVYEQYF.

The chain links TRBV27 to TRBJ2-2; 7 bases line up with TRBD2. The germline gives CDR1 MNHEY, CDR2 SMNVEV (reference sequence). Unmatched junction bases numbered 8, after V lost 5 bases and J lost 2 bases. This CDR3 has 16 residues. The CDR3 DNA is TGTGCCAGCAGTAGGGAAGCGGGGAGTAACACCGGGGAGCTGTTTTTT. Amino acid sequence: CASSREAGSNTGELFF.

Only one count was recorded for this clone. The chain combines TRBV15 with TRBJ2-5; TRBD2 matches 11 bases. With V trimmed by 1 base and J by 2 bases, 6 bases remained unmatched. CDR1 LNHNV and CDR2 YYDKDF come from the germline V gene (reference sequence). The CDR3 is made up of 17 amino acids. CDR3 nucleotides: TGTGCCACCAGCAGAGGGGAGTGGACTAGCGGGCAAGAGACCCAGTACTTC. This codes for CATSRGEWTSGQETQYF.

As to this clone: Other DNA sequences within the sample encode an identical CDR3. The chain couples TRBV6-5 to TRBJ2-7; 8 positions match TRBD1. With V trimmed by 6 bases and J by 4 bases, 5 bases remained unmatched. The CDR3 is 13 residues long. CDR1 and CDR2 (germline): MNHEY, SVGAGI. CDR3 in DNA: TGTGCCAGCAGCAGGGGGCGGGCGTACGAGCAGTACTTC. It translates to CASSRGRAYEQYF.

The chain couples TRBV5-1 to TRBJ1-2; the match to TRBD1 covers 12 bases. Germline V CDR1 and CDR2: SGHRS, YFSETQ. Trimming at V came to 2 bases and at J to 4 bases, leaving 9 bases not matched to a gene. The CDR3 extends over 17 amino acids. The CDR3 loop is CASSLTGQGALGYGYTF. As DNA, the CDR3 is TGCGCCAGCAGCTTAACGGGACAGGGGGCCCTGGGCTATGGCTACACCTTC.

The rearrangement joins TRBV6-1 to TRBJ1-6; TRBD1 matches at 7 bases. This CDR3 contains 15 residues. Per the germline V gene, CDR1 is MNHNS and CDR2 is SASEGT. V shed 2 bases and J 6 bases; nucleotides not matched to a gene: 4. The CDR3 loop reads CASSEIGTVNSPLHF. The CDR3 DNA reads TGTGCCAGCAGTGAAATAGGGACAGTTAATTCACCCCTCCACTTT.

Regarding this clone: Its ends do not fully match the called genes, so a read error is possible. The CDR3 DNA follows: TGTGCCAGCACTGAGGGCCTACTGTGGGAGACTCAGTACTTC. This sequence encodes CASTEGLLWETQYF. The rearrangement uses TRBV2 and TRBJ2-5; the D gene is possibly TRBD2 (5 bases). Germline lookup yields CDR1 SNHLY and CDR2 FYNNEI. The CDR3 has 14 amino acids. Supplemented by reference TRBV2 and TRBJ2-5, the full variable domain reads EPEVTQTPSHQVTQMGQEVILRCVPISNHLYFYWYRQILGQKVEFLVSFYNNEISEKSEIFDDQFSVERPDGSNFTLKIRSTKLEDSAMYFCASTEGLLWETQYFGPGTRLLVL.

V usage is TRBV30 and J usage is TRBJ1-6, with 7 nucleotides matching TRBD1. The germline CDR1 and CDR2 sequences are GTSNPN and SVGIG (reference sequence). The length of the CDR3 is 15 residues. The ends lost 2 bases at V and 10 bases at J; junction bases unmatched: 11. The CDR3 DNA is TGTGCCTGGAGTACTACGCGACAGGGAGGATCACCCCTCCACTTT. Translation: CAWSTTRQGGSPLHF.